A selection of T cell receptor beta chains follows, all from one sample in a study of T cell responses to AZD1222 COVID-19 vaccine. TCRdb's copy holds only in-frame clones and misses some; the assay was immunoSEQ multiplex PCR. The sample lists fewer than 70,000 clones, 85% to 90% occurring once. The material sequenced was peripheral blood, taken on day 0 of AZD1222 vaccination. The receptors originated from an adult in good health. The CDR3 runs from the conserved cysteine through the conserved F or W. Each record gives: D gene, clone size, J gene, V gene, CDR3 DNA, CDR3 protein. The D gene is left open where the match is weak. Clone sizes are given selectively: once, few, many, or a class where the clone is expanded.

NA	NA	TRBJ1-2	TRBV6-1	TGTGCCAGCAGTGAATTCCCAGGGTGGGGTGGTGGCTACACCTTC	CASSEFPGWGGGYTF
NA	NA	TRBJ2-3	TRBV30	TGTGCCTGGAGCCCCCACGGGGCAGATACGCAGTATTTT	CAWSPHGADTQYF
NA	NA	TRBJ1-5	TRBV5-1	TGCGCCAGCAGCTCTAGCGGAAATCAGCCCCAGCATTTT	CASSSSGNQPQHF
NA	NA	TRBJ2-2	TRBV10-2	TGCGCCAGCAGTGAAGGCACCGGGGAGCTGTTTTTT	CASSEGTGELFF
TRBD1	NA	TRBJ1-1	TRBV15	TGTGCCACCAGCAGTCCCGGCAGGGGGGCCGCTGAAGCTTTCTTT	CATSSPGRGAAEAFF
NA	NA	TRBJ1-1	TRBV6-2/TRBV6-3	TGTGCCAGCAGTCCATGGGCGGGGAGGAACACTGAAGCTTTCTTT	CASSPWAGRNTEAFF
NA	NA	TRBJ2-1	TRBV7-2	TGTGCCAGCAGCTTAACAGGTACACAATGGGAGCAGTTCTTC	CASSLTGTQWEQFF
NA	NA	TRBJ2-7	TRBV4-1	TGCGCCAGCAGACGAACGTTCCAGACTGGGGACGAGCAGTACTTC	CASRRTFQTGDEQYF
NA	few	TRBJ2-2	TRBV7-3	TGTGCCAGCAGTACAGGGCCCGGGGAGCTGTTTTTT	CASSTGPGELFF
NA	NA	TRBJ2-1	TRBV18	TGTGCCAGCTCACCACTGCTAGCAGGGGTGGAGAATGAGCAGTTCTTC	CASSPLLAGVENEQFF
TRBD1	NA	TRBJ1-2	TRBV19	TGTGCCAGTACCCCAGGGTGGGGACAGGGGGTTCCTGGCTACACCTTC	CASTPGWGQGVPGYTF
TRBD2	NA	TRBJ2-1	TRBV27	TGTGCCAGCATTAAATTAGCGGGGGGTCACAATGAGCAGTTCTTC	CASIKLAGGHNEQFF
TRBD1	NA	TRBJ2-5	TRBV4-1	TGCGCCAGCAGCCCCGGGACAGGGTCTCGGCAAGAGACCCAGTACTTC	CASSPGTGSRQETQYF
NA	NA	TRBJ2-5	TRBV4-1	TGCGCCAGCAGCCCCGGACCTACGGGTCGAGAGACCCAGTACTTC	CASSPGPTGRETQYF
TRBD1	NA	TRBJ2-3	TRBV5-4	TGTGCCAGCAGCCCAACGGGACAGCCCGCCGCAGATACGCAGTATTTT	CASSPTGQPAADTQYF
NA	NA	TRBJ1-1	TRBV7-2	TGTGCCAGCAGCTTAGGATGGGGGAGCACTGAAGCTTTCTTT	CASSLGWGSTEAFF
NA	NA	TRBJ1-5	TRBV18	TGTGCCAGCTCACCAGGGGATGGGCAGCCCCAGCATTTT	CASSPGDGQPQHF
TRBD1	NA	TRBJ2-7	TRBV30	TGTGCCTGGAGTAGGGACAGGGGCTTATTGGGGTACGAGCAGTACTTC	CAWSRDRGLLGYEQYF
NA	NA	TRBJ1-1	TRBV4-2	TGTGCCAGCAGCCAAGAACGTCCCGTCAACACTGAAGCTTTCTTT	CASSQERPVNTEAFF
NA	NA	TRBJ1-2	TRBV15	TGTGCCACCAGCAGAGACCCCCCCTATGGCTACACCTTC	CATSRDPPYGYTF
TRBD2	NA	TRBJ2-7	TRBV7-8	TGTGCCAGCAGCGCTAGTGGGGAGGGGATATACGAGCAGTACTTC	CASSASGEGIYEQYF
NA	NA	TRBJ2-1	TRBV6-4	TGTGCCCCCCGGACGGGGCCTAGCTCCTACAATGAGCAGTTCTTC	CAPRTGPSSYNEQFF
NA	few	TRBJ1-4	TRBV6-5	TGTGCCAGCAGTAAGACGGGACGTAATGAAAAACTGTTTTTT	CASSKTGRNEKLFF
NA	NA	TRBJ1-5	TRBV21-1	TGTGCCAGCAGCAAACCTACACGGGGCAATCAGCCCCAGCATTTT	CASSKPTRGNQPQHF
NA	NA	TRBJ2-5	TRBV20-1	TGCAGTGTTGGGTCCCAAGAGACCCAGTACTTC	CSVGSQETQYF
NA	NA	TRBJ2-3	TRBV3-1/TRBV3-2	TGTGCCAGCAGCCAAGTGGGATTTGCAGATACGCAGTATTTT	CASSQVGFADTQYF
NA	NA	TRBJ2-7	TRBV11-2	TGTGCCAGCAGCCACCGGGAGGGGGCTTTCTACGAGCAGTACTTC	CASSHREGAFYEQYF
NA	NA	TRBJ1-1	TRBV6-5	TGTGCCAGCAGCCCCGTGGGAAGGAACACTGAAGCTTTCTTT	CASSPVGRNTEAFF
NA	once	TRBJ2-3	TRBV5-6	TGTGCCAGCAGCTTGGGGTTCATCCCCACAGATACGCAGTATTTT	CASSLGFIPTDTQYF
TRBD1	NA	TRBJ2-7	TRBV28	TGTGCCAGCAGAGCCGGGACAGCCTACGAGCAGTACTTC	CASRAGTAYEQYF
NA	NA	TRBJ1-1	TRBV6-1	TGTGCCAGCAGTGAAAACCTTTGGGGGAACACTGAAGCTTTCTTT	CASSENLWGNTEAFF
NA	NA	TRBJ1-2	TRBV4-1	TGCGCCAGCAGCCAAAGGGGTCAGGGAAGGGCCTATGGCTACACCTTC	CASSQRGQGRAYGYTF
NA	NA	TRBJ1-5	TRBV6-2/TRBV6-3	TGTGCCAGCAGTTACTCAGGGGGTGAGGGAGTTAGGAGCAATCAGCCCCAGCATTTT	CASSYSGGEGVRSNQPQHF